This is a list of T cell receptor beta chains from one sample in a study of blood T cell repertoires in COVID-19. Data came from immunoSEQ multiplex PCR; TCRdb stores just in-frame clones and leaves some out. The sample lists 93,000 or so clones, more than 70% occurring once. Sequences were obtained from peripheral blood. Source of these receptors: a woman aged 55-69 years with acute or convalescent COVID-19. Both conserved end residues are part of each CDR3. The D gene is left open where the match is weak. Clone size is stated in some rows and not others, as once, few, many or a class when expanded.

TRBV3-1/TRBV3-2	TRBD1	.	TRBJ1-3	CASTNRGPSGNTIYF	TGTGCCAGCACAAACAGGGGGCCCTCTGGAAACACCATATATTTT
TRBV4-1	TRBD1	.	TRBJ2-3	CASSQELDRGARTDTQYF	TGCGCCAGCAGCCAAGAATTGGACAGGGGGGCCCGCACAGATACGCAGTATTTT
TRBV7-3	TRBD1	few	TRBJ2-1	CASSIQGIGEQFF	TGTGCCAGCAGTATACAGGGGATAGGTGAGCAGTTCTTC
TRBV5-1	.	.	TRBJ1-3	CASSLGAPGRNTIYF	TGCGCCAGCAGCTTGGGGGCCCCAGGGAGAAACACCATATATTTT
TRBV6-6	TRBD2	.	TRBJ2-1	CASIREGNEQFF	TGTGCCAGCATACGGGAGGGCAATGAGCAGTTCTTC
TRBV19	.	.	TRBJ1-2	CASSISSSYGYTF	TGTGCCAGTAGTATCAGCTCTAGCTATGGCTACACCTTC
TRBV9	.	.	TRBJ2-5	CASSLQGRGETQYF	TGTGCCAGCAGCTTACAGGGACGGGGTGAGACCCAGTACTTC
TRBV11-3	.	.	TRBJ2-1	CASSPSEVRNEQFF	TGTGCCAGCAGCCCATCAGAGGTGAGGAATGAGCAGTTCTTC
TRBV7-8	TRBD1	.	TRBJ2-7	CASSTRQGWAEEQYF	TGTGCCAGCAGCACTCGACAGGGCTGGGCGGAAGAGCAGTACTTC
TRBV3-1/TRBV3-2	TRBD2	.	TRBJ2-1	CASSETSGSSNEQFF	TGTGCCAGCAGCGAGACTAGCGGGAGTAGTAATGAGCAGTTCTTC
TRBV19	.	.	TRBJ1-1	CASSIGGILNTEAFF	TGTGCCAGTAGTATAGGAGGGATTCTTAACACTGAAGCTTTCTTT
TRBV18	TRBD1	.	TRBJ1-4	CASSQGQPNEKLFF	TGTGCCAGCTCTCAGGGACAGCCTAATGAAAAACTGTTTTTT
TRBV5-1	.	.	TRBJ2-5	CASSPGLRGETQYF	TGCGCCAGCAGCCCCGGTCTTCGGGGAGAGACCCAGTACTTC
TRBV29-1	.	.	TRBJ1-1	CSVSGGTEAFF	TGCAGCGTTTCCGGGGGTACTGAAGCTTTCTTT
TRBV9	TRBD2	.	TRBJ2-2	CASSVDLAGGYTGELFF	TGTGCCAGCAGCGTAGATCTAGCGGGGGGGTACACCGGGGAGCTGTTTTTT
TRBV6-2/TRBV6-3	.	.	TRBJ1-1	CASSPPNSWNTEAFF	TGTGCCAGCAGCCCCCCCAACAGTTGGAACACTGAAGCTTTCTTT
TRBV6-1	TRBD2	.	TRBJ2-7	CASSEVGAGAYEQYF	TGTGCCAGCAGTGAAGTAGGAGCGGGAGCCTACGAGCAGTACTTC
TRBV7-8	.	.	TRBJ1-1	CASSPREGGAEAFF	TGTGCCAGCAGCCCTAGGGAGGGGGGTGCTGAAGCTTTCTTT
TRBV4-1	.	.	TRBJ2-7	CASSQDLGAQTYEQYF	TGCGCCAGCAGCCAAGATCTAGGCGCCCAAACCTACGAGCAGTACTTC
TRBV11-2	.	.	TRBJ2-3	CASSSMTNTDTQYF	TGTGCCAGCAGCTCGATGACTAACACAGATACGCAGTATTTT
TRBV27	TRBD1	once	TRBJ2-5	CASGRQGSETQYF	TGTGCCAGCGGAAGACAGGGGTCAGAGACCCAGTACTTC
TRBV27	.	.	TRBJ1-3	CAGLTTGNTIYF	TGTGCCGGCTTAACTACTGGAAACACCATATATTTT
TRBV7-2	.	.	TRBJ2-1	CASSSSQLHNEQFF	TGTGCCAGCAGCTCAAGTCAACTACACAATGAGCAGTTCTTC
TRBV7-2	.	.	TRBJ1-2	CASSLDSRGYGYTF	TGTGCCAGCAGCCTCGACAGCCGGGGGTATGGCTACACCTTC
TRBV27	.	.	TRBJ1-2	CASSLTGNYGYTF	TGTGCCAGCAGTTTAACAGGGAACTATGGCTACACCTTC
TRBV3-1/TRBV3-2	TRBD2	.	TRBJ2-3	CASSQVAGVRGTDTQYF	TGTGCCAGCAGCCAAGTGGCGGGAGTACGTGGCACAGATACGCAGTATTTT
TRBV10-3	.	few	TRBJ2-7	CAISDTPRWGVEDEQYF	TGTGCCATCAGTGATACCCCCAGGTGGGGGGTGGAGGACGAGCAGTACTTC
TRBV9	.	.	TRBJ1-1	CASSVGLMNTEAFF	TGTGCCAGCAGCGTAGGGCTGATGAACACTGAAGCTTTCTTT
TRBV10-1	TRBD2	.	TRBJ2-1	CASSELSGRGPYNEQFF	TGCGCCAGCAGTGAACTGAGCGGGAGGGGCCCCTACAATGAGCAGTTCTTC
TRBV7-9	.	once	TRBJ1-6	CASSLGGLDNSPLHF	TGTGCCAGCAGCTTAGGAGGGCTTGATAATTCACCCCTCCACTTT
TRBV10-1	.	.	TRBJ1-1	CASMGRLTTEAFF	TGCGCCAGCATGGGCCGGTTGACCACTGAAGCTTTCTTT
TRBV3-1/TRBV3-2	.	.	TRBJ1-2	CASSSGRLGGYTF	TGTGCCAGCAGCAGTGGGCGTTTGGGTGGCTACACCTTC
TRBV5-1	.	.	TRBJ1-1	CASSLVADTEAFF	TGCGCCAGCAGCTTGGTGGCAGACACTGAAGCTTTCTTT
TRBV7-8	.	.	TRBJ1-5	CASSPLRQVDNQPQHF	TGTGCCAGCAGCCCCCTCAGACAGGTAGACAATCAGCCCCAGCATTTT
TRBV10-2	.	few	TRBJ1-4	CASSESQQGIDEKLFF	TGCGCCAGCAGTGAGTCACAACAGGGTATTGATGAAAAACTGTTTTTT